The 11 T cell receptor beta chains below all came from one sample that was sequenced in a study of cytomegalovirus exposure and HLA in healthy donors. Produced via immunoSEQ multiplex PCR; TCRdb's table is partial and in-frame only. The sample includes 150,000 to 200,000 clones, around 84% of them seen just once. Material: PBMCs. The receptor source for this set is a man between 18 and 35 years old in good health and CMV-seropositive.

The gene calls are TRBV6-5 and TRBJ1-1; D not resolved. The CDR3 extends over 14 amino acids. CDR1 is MNHEY, CDR2 SVGAGI, per germline. Between the trimmed V and J ends, which lost 10 bases and 4 bases, there was a span of 19 bases. CDR3 in amino acids: CATYPRAEGTEAFF. The CDR3 region has the DNA TGTGCCACCTACCCAAGGGCCGAGGGCACTGAAGCTTTCTTT.

The chain links TRBV25-1 to TRBJ2-5; 8 nucleotides line up with TRBD2. Gene TRBJ2-7 matches the end of the DNA better, so the J call may be wrong. CDR1 and CDR2 (germline): MGHDK, SYGVNS. The CDR3 sequence is 13 residues long. In DNA, the CDR3 is TGTGCCAGCAGCGGGGGGGCGTATGACGAGCAGTACTTC. Protein: CASSGGAYDEQYF.

This chain connects TRBV27 to TRBJ2-3; perhaps TRBD2 as D (6 bases). V shed 3 bases and J shed 4 bases, with 14 bases lying between them. The germline gives CDR1 MNHEY, CDR2 SMNVEV (reference sequence). The CDR3 has 15 amino acids. In nucleotides, the CDR3 is TGTGCCAGCAGTTTTAGGGAGGCTTCTTCAGATACGCAGTATTTT. Protein product: CASSFREASSDTQYF.

The chain employs TRBV7-9 and TRBJ1-3, with 9 bases that match TRBD1. This CDR3 comprises 14 residues. With 7 bases clipped from V and 3 bases from J, the junction kept 4 bases outside the gene matches. Germline V gene data show CDR1 as SEHNR and CDR2 as FQNEAQ (reference sequence). The CDR3 DNA is TGTGCCAGCACCCTGACAGGGGGTGGAAACACCATATATTTT. This translates into CASTLTGGGNTIYF.

CDR3 nucleotide sequence: TGTGCCAGCAGTTTATCAAGCGGGAGTACCTACAATGAGCAGTTCTTC. As protein: CASSLSSGSTYNEQFF. The chain recombines TRBV27 with TRBJ2-1, with 8 bases aligning to TRBD2. CDR3 length equals 16 residues. The V gene's germline CDR1 is MNHEY and CDR2 SMNVEV (reference sequence). V was pared by 0 bases and J by 2 bases, with 3 bases of the junction left unmatched.

This clone was detected once. The chain is built from TRBV29-1 and TRBJ2-1, with D perhaps matching TRBD1 (6 bases). The CDR3 spans 13 residues. Germline CDR1 and CDR2: SQVTM and ANQGSEA. Trimming took 4 bases from V and 9 from J, leaving 16 bases between them. The chain's CDR3 is CSVVGRGTGEQFF. The CDR3 DNA reads as TGCAGCGTTGTCGGCAGGGGCACGGGTGAGCAGTTCTTC.

Only one count was recorded for this clone. J is TRBJ2-5 and V is TRBV25-1; 13 positions agree with TRBD2. CDR1 is MGHDK, CDR2 SYGVNS, per germline. Trimming cost V 6 bases and J 5 bases; bases outside gene matches: 6. The CDR3 totals 15 residues. CDR3 protein: CASSEGLAGVETQYF. CDR3 DNA sequence: TGTGCCAGCAGCGAAGGACTAGCGGGAGTCGAGACCCAGTACTTC.

The rearrangement joins TRBV5-4 to TRBJ1-1, with 7 bases aligning to TRBD1. The CDR3 extends over 15 amino acids. The ends lost 4 bases at V and 3 bases at J; junction bases unmatched: 9. The germline V gene has CDR1 SGHNT and CDR2 YYREEE (reference sequence). As DNA, the CDR3 is TGTGCCAGCAGCGTGGGGACAGATAGATACACTGAAGCTTTCTTT. Its protein is CASSVGTDRYTEAFF.

This chain joins TRBV18 and TRBJ1-1; 8 positions match TRBD1. Losses at the gene ends were 5 bases for V and 0 bases for J; bases not matched to a gene: 14. From germline, CDR1 is KGHSH and CDR2 LQKENI. There are 18 residues in the CDR3. CDR3 amino acids: CASSSTGGRGPMNTEAFF. CDR3 nucleotide sequence: TGTGCCAGCTCATCCACAGGAGGCAGGGGGCCCATGAACACTGAAGCTTTCTTT.

The gene calls are TRBV28 and TRBJ1-5, with D possibly matching TRBD1 (6 bases). Trimming left V 3 bases short and J 7 bases short, with 16 bases between. CDR1 is MDHEN, CDR2 SYDVKM, per germline. The CDR3 covers 15 residues. This chain's CDR3 is CASSLGGGVPQPQHF. The CDR3 DNA reads as TGTGCCAGCAGTTTGGGAGGGGGTGTGCCGCAGCCCCAGCATTTT.

This clone appeared a few times. The V and J genes are TRBV27 and TRBJ1-1; a weak D match, TRBD1 (6 bases). Germline values: CDR1 MNHEY, CDR2 SMNVEV (reference sequence). The CDR3 is made up of 12 amino acids. V was trimmed by 8 bases and J by 5 bases, leaving 12 bases between them. CDR3 bases: TGTGCCAGCCAGGGGCGAGGGACTGAAGCTTTCTTT. It translates to CASQGRGTEAFF.